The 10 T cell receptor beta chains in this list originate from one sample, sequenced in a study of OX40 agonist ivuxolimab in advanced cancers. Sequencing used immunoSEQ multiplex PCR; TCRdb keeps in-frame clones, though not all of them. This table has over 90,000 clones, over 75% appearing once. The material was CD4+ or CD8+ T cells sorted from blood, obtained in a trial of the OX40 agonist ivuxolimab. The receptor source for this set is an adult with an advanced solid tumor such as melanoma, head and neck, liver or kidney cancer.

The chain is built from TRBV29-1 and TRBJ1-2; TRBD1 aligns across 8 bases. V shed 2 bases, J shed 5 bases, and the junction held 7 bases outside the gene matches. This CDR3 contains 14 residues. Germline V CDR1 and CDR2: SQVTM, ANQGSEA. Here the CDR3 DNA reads TGCAGCGTTGAACTTCAGACAGGGGTTTATGGCTACACCTTC. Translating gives CSVELQTGVYGYTF.

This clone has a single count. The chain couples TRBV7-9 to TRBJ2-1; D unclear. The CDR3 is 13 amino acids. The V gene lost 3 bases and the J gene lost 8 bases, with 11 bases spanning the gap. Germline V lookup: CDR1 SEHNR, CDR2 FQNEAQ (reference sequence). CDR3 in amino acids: CASSLAHLDEQFF. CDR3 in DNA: TGTGCCAGCAGCTTGGCCCACTTGGATGAGCAGTTCTTC.

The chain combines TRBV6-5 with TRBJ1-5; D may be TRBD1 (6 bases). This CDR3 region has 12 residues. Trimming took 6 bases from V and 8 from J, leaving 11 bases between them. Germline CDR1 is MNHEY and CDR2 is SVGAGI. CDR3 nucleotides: TGTGCCAGCAGACAGGGAAATGAGCCCCAGCATTTT. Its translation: CASRQGNEPQHF.

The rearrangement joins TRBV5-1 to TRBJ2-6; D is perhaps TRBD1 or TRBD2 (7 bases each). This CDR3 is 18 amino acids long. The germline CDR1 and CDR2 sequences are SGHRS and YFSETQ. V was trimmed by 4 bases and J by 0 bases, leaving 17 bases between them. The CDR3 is CASSLRQGGTSGANVLTF. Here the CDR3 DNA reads TGCGCCAGCAGCCTCCGACAGGGAGGGACCTCTGGGGCCAACGTCCTGACTTTC.

The CDR3, as DNA: TGTGCCAGCAGTTTGACGTCGGAAAATGAAAAACTGTTTTTT. It codes for CASSLTSENEKLFF. The J gene is TRBJ1-4, the V gene TRBV6-5; D is unresolved. V lost 4 bases to trimming and J lost 5 bases, with 11 bases between them. The length of the CDR3 is 14 residues. Germline loops: CDR1 MNHEY, CDR2 SVGAGI.

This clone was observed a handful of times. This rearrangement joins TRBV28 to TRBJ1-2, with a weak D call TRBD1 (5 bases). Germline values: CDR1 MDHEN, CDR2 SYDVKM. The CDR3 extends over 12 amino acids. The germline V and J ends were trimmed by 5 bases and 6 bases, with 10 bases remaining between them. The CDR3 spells CASSPPTDGYTF. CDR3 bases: TGTGCCAGCAGTCCCCCGACAGATGGCTACACCTTC.

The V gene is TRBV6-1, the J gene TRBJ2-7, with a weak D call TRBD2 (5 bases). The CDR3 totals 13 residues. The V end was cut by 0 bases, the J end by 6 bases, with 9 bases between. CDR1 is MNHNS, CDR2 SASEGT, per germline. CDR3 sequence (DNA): TGTGCCAGCAGTGAAGCGAGGGCAGGCGAGCAGTACTTC. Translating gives CASSEARAGEQYF.

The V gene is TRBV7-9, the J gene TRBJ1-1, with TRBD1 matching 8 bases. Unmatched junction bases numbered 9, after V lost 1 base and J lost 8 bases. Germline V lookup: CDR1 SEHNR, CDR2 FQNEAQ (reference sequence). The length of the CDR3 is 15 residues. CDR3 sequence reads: CASSLGDRPKGEAFF. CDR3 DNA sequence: TGTGCCAGCAGCTTAGGGGACAGGCCTAAGGGCGAAGCTTTCTTT. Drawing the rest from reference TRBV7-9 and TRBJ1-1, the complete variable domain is DTGVSQNPRHKITKRGQNVTFRCDPISEHNRLYWYRQTLGQGPEFLTYFQNEAQLEKSRLLSDRFSAERPKGSFSTLEIQRTEQGDSAMYLCASSLGDRPKGEAFFGQGTRLTVV.

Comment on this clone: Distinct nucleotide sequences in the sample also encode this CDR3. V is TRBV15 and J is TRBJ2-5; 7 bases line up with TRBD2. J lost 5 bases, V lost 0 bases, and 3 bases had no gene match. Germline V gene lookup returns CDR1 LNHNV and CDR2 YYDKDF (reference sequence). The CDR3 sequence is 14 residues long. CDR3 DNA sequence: TGTGCCACCAGCAGAGATAGGGGAGGGGAGACCCAGTACTTC. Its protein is CATSRDRGGETQYF. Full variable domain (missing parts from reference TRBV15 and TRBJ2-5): DAMVIQNPRYQVTQFGKPVTLSCSQTLNHNVMYWYQQKSSQAPKLLFHYYDKDFNNEADTPDNFQSRRPNTSFCFLDIRSPGLGDTAMYLCATSRDRGGETQYFGPGTRLLVL.

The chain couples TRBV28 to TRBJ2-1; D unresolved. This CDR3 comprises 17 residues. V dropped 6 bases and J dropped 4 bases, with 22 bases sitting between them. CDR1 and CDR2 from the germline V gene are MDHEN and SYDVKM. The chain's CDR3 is CASSPTLGADLYNEQFF. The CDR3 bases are TGTGCCAGCAGCCCCACCCTTGGCGCGGATCTATACAATGAGCAGTTCTTC.